The rows below give T cell receptor beta chains drawn from one sample of a study of blood T cell repertoires in COVID-19. Sequenced by immunoSEQ multiplex PCR; TCRdb stores in-frame clones only, minus some. The sample yields fewer than 150,000 clones, approximately 91% seen once. The specimen sequenced was peripheral blood. These TCRs come from a woman in her seventies who had recovered from COVID-19. Both conserved end residues are part of each CDR3. A D gene is named only where the DNA matches it firmly. A clone size is listed for some rows: how often the clone was seen (once, few, many), or a class if it is expanded.

size	V	J	D	CDR3	DNA
-	TRBV30	TRBJ2-7	TRBD2	CAWNLGLAGTYEQYF	TGTGCCTGGAATTTGGGGCTAGCGGGGACCTACGAGCAGTACTTC
-	TRBV10-3	TRBJ1-5	-	CAISVGGQPQHF	TGTGCCATCAGTGTAGGGGGTCAGCCCCAGCATTTT
-	TRBV5-4	TRBJ2-3	TRBD2	CASSLGWRGGGTDTQYF	TGTGCCAGCAGCTTGGGTTGGCGGGGGGGCGGCACAGATACGCAGTATTTT
-	TRBV12-2	TRBJ2-6	-	CASRPRRGYLCGANVLTF	-
-	TRBV21-1	TRBJ2-2	-	CASSKAGGNGNTGELFF	TGTGCCAGCAGCAAAGCGGGGGGTAACGGTAACACCGGGGAGCTGTTTTTT
-	TRBV28	TRBJ1-5	-	CASSFRWQPQHF	TGTGCCAGCAGTTTTCGGTGGCAGCCCCAGCATTTT
-	TRBV21-1	TRBJ2-3	-	CASKKGGLAGETQYF	TGTGCCAGCAAAAAGGGAGGACTAGCGGGAGAGACGCAGTATTTT
-	TRBV27	TRBJ2-2	TRBD1	CASTRDRTGNTGELFF	TGTGCCAGCACACGAGACCGGACAGGGAACACCGGGGAGCTGTTTTTT
-	TRBV19	TRBJ2-4	-	CASSIDLFGTVAKNIQYF	TGTGCCAGTAGTATAGATCTATTCGGGACTGTAGCCAAAAACATTCAGTACTTC
-	TRBV7-2	TRBJ2-3	TRBD2	CASSPGLAGGPTQYF	TGTGCCAGCAGCCCAGGACTAGCGGGAGGTCCAACGCAGTATTTT
-	TRBV28	TRBJ1-5	-	CASSLLGTIKSNQPQHF	TGTGCCAGCAGTTTATTGGGGACAATTAAGAGCAATCAGCCCCAGCATTTT
few	TRBV5-5	TRBJ2-7	-	CASSMDPGLGEQYF	TGTGCCAGCAGCATGGACCCGGGGTTGGGCGAGCAGTACTTC
-	TRBV28	TRBJ2-3	TRBD2	CASSPRLAGGGTQYF	TGTGCCAGCAGTCCCAGACTAGCGGGTGGAGGTACGCAGTATTTT
-	TRBV9	TRBJ2-5	-	CASSVQGWGETQYF	TGTGCCAGCAGCGTACAGGGATGGGGAGAGACCCAGTACTTC
-	TRBV3-1/TRBV3-2	TRBJ2-1	-	CASSQDLSEQFF	TGTGCCAGCAGCCAAGATCTAAGTGAGCAGTTCTTC
-	TRBV21-1	TRBJ1-2	-	CASSKEEGPYGYTF	TGTGCCAGCAGCAAAGAGGAGGGCCCCTATGGCTACACCTTC
-	TRBV5-4	TRBJ2-5	TRBD2	CASSSGTSFPRAETQYF	TGTGCCAGCAGCTCCGGGACTAGCTTTCCCCGCGCGGAGACCCAGTACTTC
-	TRBV24-1	TRBJ2-5	-	CATSGPGRQTQYF	TGTGCCACCAGTGGGCCAGGGAGGCAGACCCAGTACTTC
-	TRBV10-3	TRBJ2-7	TRBD1	CAISECQGQGCEQYF	TGTGCCATCAGTGAGTGTCAGGGACAGGGGTGCGAGCAGTACTTC
-	TRBV9	TRBJ1-3	-	CASSVLGAGNTIYF	TGTGCCAGCAGCGTATTGGGGGCGGGAAACACCATATATTTT
-	TRBV6-5	TRBJ1-1	-	CASSYGRNTEAFF	TGTGCCAGCAGTTACGGGAGGAACACTGAAGCTTTCTTT
-	TRBV5-1	TRBJ2-5	-	CASSKQGREETQYF	TGCGCCAGCAGCAAACAGGGTCGGGAAGAGACCCAGTACTTC
-	TRBV15	TRBJ1-2	-	CATSLGANYGYTF	TGTGCCACCAGCCTCGGAGCTAACTATGGCTACACCTTC
-	TRBV6-5	TRBJ1-6	-	CASSFGGGSYNSPLHF	TGTGCCAGCAGTTTCGGCGGGGGCTCCTATAATTCACCCCTCCACTTT
-	TRBV3-1/TRBV3-2	TRBJ2-2	TRBD1	CASSAGGTGNTGELFF	TGTGCCAGCAGCGCAGGGGGGACAGGAAACACCGGGGAGCTGTTTTTT
-	TRBV5-1	TRBJ2-7	TRBD2	CASSGTSGGTYEQYF	TGCGCCAGCAGCGGGACTAGCGGGGGCACCTACGAGCAGTACTTC
few	TRBV7-9	TRBJ1-2	-	CASSLEEGYGYTF	TGTGCCAGCAGCCTTGAGGAGGGGTATGGCTACACCTTC
-	TRBV28	TRBJ2-1	-	CASTPRGEAPYNEQFF	TGTGCCAGCACCCCCAGGGGGGAGGCCCCATACAATGAGCAGTTCTTC
-	TRBV7-3	TRBJ1-1	-	CASSPTGSTEAFF	TGTGCCAGCAGCCCCACGGGGTCCACTGAAGCTTTCTTT
-	TRBV3-1/TRBV3-2	TRBJ1-2	-	CASSQGRAGLLYGYTF	TGTGCCAGCAGCCAAGGGAGGGCAGGGCTCCTCTATGGCTACACCTTC
-	TRBV6-2/TRBV6-3	TRBJ2-1	-	CASSTAEKREFF	TGTGCCAGCAGCACCGCCGAGAAGAGAGAGTTCTTC
-	TRBV27	TRBJ2-7	TRBD1	CASSPGTGGYEQYF	TGTGCCAGCAGCCCCGGGACAGGTGGCTACGAGCAGTACTTC
-	TRBV6-2/TRBV6-3	TRBJ2-2	-	CASSPGRRGGELFF	TGTGCCAGCAGCCCCGGACGGAGGGGCGGGGAGCTGTTTTTT
-	TRBV10-3	TRBJ1-3	-	CAISAQGHTIYF	TGTGCCATCAGTGCACAGGGTCACACCATATATTTT
-	TRBV7-3	TRBJ2-7	-	CASSLLGGEQYF	TGTGCCAGCAGCTTATTGGGGGGCGAGCAGTACTTC
-	TRBV12-3/TRBV12-4	TRBJ1-5	TRBD1	CASTGQGHQPQHF	TGTGCCAGCACCGGACAGGGTCATCAGCCCCAGCATTTT
-	TRBV21-1	TRBJ2-5	-	CASSKKTGSQETQYF	TGTGCCAGCAGCAAAAAGACCGGGTCCCAAGAGACCCAGTACTTC
-	TRBV7-3	TRBJ2-3	-	CASSLLGVGTDTQYF	TGTGCCAGCAGCTTGTTAGGGGTTGGCACAGATACGCAGTATTTT
-	TRBV29-1	TRBJ2-1	TRBD1	CSAMGQGRRDSYNEQFF	TGCAGCGCAATGGGACAGGGGAGGAGGGACTCCTACAATGAGCAGTTCTTC
-	TRBV24-1	TRBJ2-1	TRBD2	CATIPSGRNSYNEQFF	TGTGCCACCATTCCAAGCGGGAGGAACTCCTACAATGAGCAGTTCTTC
-	TRBV7-3	TRBJ2-4	TRBD2	CASSPRGGRNIQYF	TGTGCCAGCAGCCCCCGGGGGGGGAGGAACATTCAGTACTTC
-	TRBV10-3	TRBJ2-1	-	CAIIRDLGGEQFF	TGTGCCATCATAAGGGACTTGGGCGGAGAGCAGTTCTTC
few	TRBV11-2	TRBJ2-3	TRBD2	CASRYSGGTDTQYF	TGTGCCAGCCGCTACAGCGGGGGTACAGATACGCAGTATTTT
-	TRBV6-2/TRBV6-3	TRBJ2-3	-	CASSTHGPPDTQYF	TGTGCCAGCAGCACCCACGGTCCCCCAGATACGCAGTATTTT
-	TRBV3-1/TRBV3-2	TRBJ2-3	TRBD2	CASLAGGGDTQYF	TGTGCGAGTCTAGCGGGGGGGGGAGATACGCAGTATTTT
-	TRBV19	TRBJ1-1	TRBD1	CASSPRQGAWNTEAFF	TGTGCCAGTAGTCCCCGACAGGGGGCCTGGAACACTGAAGCTTTCTTT
-	TRBV4-3	TRBJ2-2	-	CASSPLTVNTGELFF	TGCGCCAGCAGCCCCTTGACAGTTAACACCGGGGAGCTGTTTTTT
-	TRBV12-3/TRBV12-4	TRBJ2-1	-	CASSFGLSGKFF	TGTGCCAGCAGTTTCGGGTTAAGTGGAAAGTTCTTC
-	TRBV5-4	TRBJ2-5	-	CASSRREQETQYF	TGTGCCAGCAGCCGCAGGGAACAAGAGACCCAGTACTTC
-	TRBV28	TRBJ2-7	-	CASSLGARADEQYF	TGTGCCAGCAGTTTAGGGGCAAGGGCGGACGAGCAGTACTTC
-	TRBV28	TRBJ1-1	TRBD1	CASGLTLQGTEAFF	TGTGCCAGCGGACTCACACTACAGGGGACTGAAGCTTTCTTT
-	TRBV14	TRBJ1-4	TRBD1	CASSRMTGSNEKLFF	TGTGCCAGCAGCCGAATGACAGGGTCTAATGAAAAACTGTTTTTT